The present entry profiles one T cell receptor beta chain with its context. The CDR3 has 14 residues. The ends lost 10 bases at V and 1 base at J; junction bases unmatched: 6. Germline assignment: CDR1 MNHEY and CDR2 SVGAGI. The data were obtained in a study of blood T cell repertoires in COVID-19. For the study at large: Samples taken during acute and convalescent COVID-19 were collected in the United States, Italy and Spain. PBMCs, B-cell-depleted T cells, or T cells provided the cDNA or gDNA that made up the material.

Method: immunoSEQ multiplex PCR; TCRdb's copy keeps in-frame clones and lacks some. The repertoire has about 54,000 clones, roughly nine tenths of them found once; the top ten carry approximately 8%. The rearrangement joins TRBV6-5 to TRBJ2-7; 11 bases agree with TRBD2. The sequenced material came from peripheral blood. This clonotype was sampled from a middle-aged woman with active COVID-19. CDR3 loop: CAISTSGGSYEQYF. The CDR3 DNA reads TGTGCCATCTCTACTAGCGGGGGTTCCTACGAGCAGTACTTC.